This T cell receptor beta chain was identified during a study of PD-1 blockade in mismatch repair-deficient tumors. Overall study findings and caveats: After pembrolizumab, tumor-resident clones rose rapidly, then generally contracted before radiologic responses.

Three pembrolizumab responders had their TCRs sequenced. The CDR3 is 14 residues long. V dropped 4 bases and J dropped 9; count of bases not matched to a gene: 9. CDR1 is KGHSH, CDR2 LQKENI, per germline. As regards this clone: Its specificity is not known.

Assay used: immunoSEQ multiplex PCR; TCRdb lists only in-frame clones, some missing. The table includes tens of thousands of clones, roughly 75% detected once. The clonotype was recovered from an adult with mismatch repair-deficient cancer. Sample: peripheral blood, taken 4 weeks after starting pembrolizumab. V gene TRBV18 combines with J gene TRBJ2-1, with 7 bases aligning to TRBD2. CDR3 in DNA: TGTGCCAGCTCACTCTCTAGCGGTTTGGGTGAGCAGTTCTTC. It translates to CASSLSSGLGEQFF.